Described below is a single T cell receptor (beta chain) sequence and its context. The data are from a study of blood T cell repertoires in COVID-19. The wider study: Acute-phase and convalescent COVID-19 samples originated in the United States, Italy and Spain. PBMCs, B-cell-depleted T cells, or T cells provided the cDNA or gDNA that made up the material.

This CDR3 spans 16 amino acids. Germline CDR1 reads LGHDT; CDR2 reads YNNKEL (reference sequence). V lost 2 bases, J lost 3 bases, and 9 bases stayed unmatched. How the authors handled the data: Estimates of nucleated cell counts were drawn from the amplification of reference gene primers. TCRdb's table, derived via immunoSEQ multiplex PCR, lists solely in-frame clones and lacks some. V and J calls and clone size are those listed in that table; D and trimming were worked out from the DNA. This table has around 320,000 clones, around 90% appearing once. This TCR came from a man between 18 and 29 years old with active or convalescent COVID-19. The chain carries TRBV3-1 (or the pseudogene TRBV3-2) and TRBJ2-7; 8 bases match TRBD1. Source material: peripheral blood. DNA of the CDR3: TGTGCCAGCAGCCAACTAATGGGACAGGAACTCTACGAGCAGTACTTC. This encodes CASSQLMGQELYEQYF.